This T cell receptor (beta chain) is drawn from a study of identical twins. Whole-study findings and limits: Twin pairs' shared out-of-frame alpha sequences were enriched in low generation probability.

One entry per CDR3 protein, called by TCRdb with MiXCR from the 5' RACE reads. This table holds some 690,000 distinct CDR3 sequences, around 20% found once. This clonotype was observed a handful of times. Its specificity is unknown. The same specimen was also included in a second study, on T cells expressing NK-cell markers. That source reports: The contribution of dominant NKG2C+ clonotypes to CD8+ T cells in about six donors was roughly 1.0-7.5%. A handful of donors showed these clonotypes also leading the CD3+CD56-NKG2C+ fraction.

The sequencing input was PBMCs. The clonotype was recovered from a woman under 30 in good health.

CDR3: CSVEALGLASNEQFF. CDR3 coding DNA: TGCAGCGTTGAAGCCCTGGGACTAGCGAGCAATGAGCAGTTCTTC. The chain joins TRBV29-1 to TRBJ2-1, with 10 bases identical to TRBD2. V was pared by 1 base and J by 6 bases, with 6 bases of the junction left unmatched. The CDR3 spans 15 residues. Germline CDR1 is SQVTM and CDR2 is ANQGSEA.